These T cell receptor beta chains were read from a single sample in a study of T cells in Graves' hyperthyroidism and ophthalmopathy. MiXCR was run by TCRdb on the multiplex PCR reads, yielding one entry per CDR3 protein. The data hold a few hundred thousand distinct CDR3 sequences, with approximately 15% observed a single time. Sample: blood. These TCRs come from a woman under 40 with Graves' hyperthyroidism. Both conserved end residues are part of each CDR3. Each record gives: clone size, J gene, D gene, V gene, CDR3 DNA, CDR3 protein. D genes are given only for firm matches. For some rows the clone size is stated as once, few or many, or as a class when expanded; others skip it.

clone size: many; J gene: TRBJ1-5; D gene: .; V gene: TRBV18; CDR3 DNA: TGTGCCAGCTCACTAAGAGCCGACCGTTATCAGCCCCAGCATTTT; CDR3 protein: CASSLRADRYQPQHF
clone size: .; J gene: TRBJ2-2; D gene: .; V gene: TRBV25-1; CDR3 DNA: TGTGCCAGCAGTGATGTAGGGTCTAACGGGGAGCTGTTTTTT; CDR3 protein: CASSDVGSNGELFF
clone size: many; J gene: TRBJ1-2; D gene: .; V gene: TRBV11-2; CDR3 DNA: TGTGCCAGCAGCTTACGGTCAGGGTATGGCTACACCTTC; CDR3 protein: CASSLRSGYGYTF
clone size: few; J gene: TRBJ1-3; D gene: .; V gene: TRBV6-9; CDR3 DNA: TGTGCCAGCAGTTCGAAGGCCGGCAGGACCCTTTCTGGAAACACCATATATTTT; CDR3 protein: CASSSKAGRTLSGNTIYF
clone size: few; J gene: TRBJ2-1; D gene: TRBD2; V gene: TRBV4-3; CDR3 DNA: TGCGCCAGCAGCCAAGGTGCGGGAGGCCGATACAATGAGCAGTTCTTC; CDR3 protein: CASSQGAGGRYNEQFF
clone size: many; J gene: TRBJ1-5; D gene: .; V gene: TRBV7-2; CDR3 DNA: TGTGCCAGCAGCGGGGGGGTTGGGGGCAATCAGCCCCAGCATTTT; CDR3 protein: CASSGGVGGNQPQHF
clone size: .; J gene: TRBJ2-1; D gene: .; V gene: TRBV4-1; CDR3 DNA: TGCGCCAGCAGCCAAGATCGTATAACTTACTACAATGAGCAGTTCTTC; CDR3 protein: CASSQDRITYYNEQFF
clone size: .; J gene: TRBJ2-6; D gene: .; V gene: TRBV27; CDR3 DNA: TGTGCCAGCAGTTTTCTATTGACCGGGGACGTCCTGACTTTC; CDR3 protein: CASSFLLTGDVLTF
clone size: .; J gene: TRBJ1-3; D gene: .; V gene: TRBV19; CDR3 DNA: TGTGCCAGTAGTATGTCCATCACCCCTGGAAACACCATATATTTT; CDR3 protein: CASSMSITPGNTIYF
clone size: .; J gene: TRBJ1-1; D gene: .; V gene: TRBV9; CDR3 DNA: TGTGCCAGCAGCGTAGTGCCCAACAGTAACACTGAAGCTTTCTTT; CDR3 protein: CASSVVPNSNTEAFF
clone size: once; J gene: TRBJ2-1; D gene: TRBD2; V gene: TRBV29-1; CDR3 DNA: TGCAGCGTTCTCGGGACTGGCGGGAGAAGAGGTGAGCAGTTCTTC; CDR3 protein: CSVLGTGGRRGEQFF
clone size: few; J gene: TRBJ1-2; D gene: .; V gene: TRBV7-9; CDR3 DNA: TGTGCCAGCAGCGCCGGGGCCGGGGCCTATGGCTACACCTTC; CDR3 protein: CASSAGAGAYGYTF
clone size: few; J gene: TRBJ2-7; D gene: TRBD1; V gene: TRBV27; CDR3 DNA: TGTGCCAGCAGTTGGGACAGGGGTGGCGAGCAGTACTTC; CDR3 protein: CASSWDRGGEQYF
clone size: few; J gene: TRBJ2-1; D gene: TRBD2; V gene: TRBV29-1; CDR3 DNA: TGCAGCTCCCCGGCAGGACTAGATACTTATGAGCAGTTCTTC; CDR3 protein: CSSPAGLDTYEQFF
clone size: many; J gene: TRBJ2-7; D gene: TRBD2; V gene: TRBV20-1; CDR3 DNA: TGCAGTGCTAGAGGACTAGCGGGGCCAGCCTACGAGCAGTACTTC; CDR3 protein: CSARGLAGPAYEQYF
clone size: .; J gene: TRBJ2-7; D gene: TRBD2; V gene: TRBV7-9; CDR3 DNA: TGTGCCAGCAGCTTAGAGGCTAGCGGGAGTCAGTACTTC; CDR3 protein: CASSLEASGSQYF
clone size: .; J gene: TRBJ2-1; D gene: .; V gene: TRBV14; CDR3 DNA: TGTGCCAGCAGCCCCCCTCCGGGACTGACGTACAATGAGCAGTTCTTC; CDR3 protein: CASSPPPGLTYNEQFF
clone size: .; J gene: TRBJ1-5; D gene: .; V gene: TRBV28; CDR3 DNA: TGTGCCAGCAGTTTATGTGCAGGGACCGATCAGCCCCAGCATTTT; CDR3 protein: CASSLCAGTDQPQHF
clone size: few; J gene: TRBJ1-1; D gene: .; V gene: TRBV19; CDR3 DNA: TGTGCCAGTAGTACTCTTTCCCAGCCGAGTGAAGCTTTCTTT; CDR3 protein: CASSTLSQPSEAFF
clone size: .; J gene: TRBJ2-1; D gene: .; V gene: TRBV6-5; CDR3 DNA: TGTGCCAGCAGTTACGGGGGTAAGCTTACCTACAATGAGCAGTTCTTC; CDR3 protein: CASSYGGKLTYNEQFF
clone size: many; J gene: TRBJ2-3; D gene: TRBD1; V gene: TRBV18; CDR3 DNA: TGTGCCAGCTCAGCATTACAGGGGGCCGCAGATACGCAGTATTTT; CDR3 protein: CASSALQGAADTQYF
clone size: few; J gene: TRBJ2-7; D gene: .; V gene: TRBV20-1; CDR3 DNA: TGCAGTGCTAGAGATTACAGCTCGTACTACGAGCAGTACTTC; CDR3 protein: CSARDYSSYYEQYF
clone size: many; J gene: TRBJ1-2; D gene: TRBD1; V gene: TRBV12-3/TRBV12-4; CDR3 DNA: TGTGCCAGCAGGAACGCGTGGGACAGTAAGGTCTATGGCTACACCTTC; CDR3 protein: CASRNAWDSKVYGYTF
clone size: few; J gene: TRBJ2-1; D gene: .; V gene: TRBV7-2; CDR3 DNA: TGTGCCAGCAGCTTAGGGGTGGTGGGTGAGCAGTTCTTC; CDR3 protein: CASSLGVVGEQFF
clone size: many; J gene: TRBJ2-3; D gene: TRBD2; V gene: TRBV2; CDR3 DNA: TGTGCCAGCAGGGGCGCCAGACTAGCGGGAACAGATACGCAGTATTTT; CDR3 protein: CASRGARLAGTDTQYF
clone size: .; J gene: TRBJ1-1; D gene: .; V gene: TRBV9; CDR3 DNA: TGTGCCAGCAGCGTAGAATTGCACACTGAAGCTTTCTTT; CDR3 protein: CASSVELHTEAFF
clone size: few; J gene: TRBJ2-7; D gene: .; V gene: TRBV27; CDR3 DNA: TGTGCCAGCAGTTTCCCTCACAGAAACTACGAGCAGTGCTTC; CDR3 protein: CASSFPHRNYEQCF
clone size: many; J gene: TRBJ2-3; D gene: .; V gene: TRBV7-3; CDR3 DNA: TGTGCCAGCAGCCACGGGGTTTTACATGGTGCAGATACGCAGTATTTT; CDR3 protein: CASSHGVLHGADTQYF
clone size: .; J gene: TRBJ2-1; D gene: TRBD2; V gene: TRBV19; CDR3 DNA: TGTGCCAGTAGTACCTTGTTCCGGGGGGGGGGGAATGAGCAGTTCTTC; CDR3 protein: CASSTLFRGGGNEQFF
clone size: few; J gene: TRBJ1-6; D gene: TRBD1; V gene: TRBV2; CDR3 DNA: TGTGCCAGCAGCAGGGGGCAAAATTCACCCCTCCACTTT; CDR3 protein: CASSRGQNSPLHF
clone size: many; J gene: TRBJ2-1; D gene: TRBD1; V gene: TRBV5-1; CDR3 DNA: TGCGCCAGCAGCTTGTCAGGGGGCCGGTCCTACAATGAGCAGTTCTTC; CDR3 protein: CASSLSGGRSYNEQFF
clone size: .; J gene: TRBJ1-5; D gene: .; V gene: TRBV27; CDR3 DNA: TGTGCCAGCAGTCCATCCGCAAGGAAGCCCCAGCATTTT; CDR3 protein: CASSPSARKPQHF
clone size: few; J gene: TRBJ2-3; D gene: .; V gene: TRBV5-1; CDR3 DNA: TGCGCCAGCAGCTTGGAGACCAGGATCAGGGGCACAGATACGCAGTATTTT; CDR3 protein: CASSLETRIRGTDTQYF
clone size: many; J gene: TRBJ2-1; D gene: TRBD2; V gene: TRBV7-2; CDR3 DNA: TGTGCCAGCAGCTTAAGCGGGAGGGGGGCGAATGAGCAGTTCTTC; CDR3 protein: CASSLSGRGANEQFF
clone size: few; J gene: TRBJ1-5; D gene: .; V gene: TRBV27; CDR3 DNA: TGTGCCAGCAGCCCCTTGGTAACGTGCACAGCCGAAGCCTACTCCAATCAGCCCCAGCATTTT; CDR3 protein: CASSPLVTCTAEAYSNQPQHF
clone size: many; J gene: TRBJ1-5; D gene: TRBD1; V gene: TRBV27; CDR3 DNA: TGTGCCAGCAGTTTCGTCTCAGGGGGGGTGGGTCAGCCCCAGCATTTT; CDR3 protein: CASSFVSGGVGQPQHF
clone size: .; J gene: TRBJ1-2; D gene: .; V gene: TRBV10-2; CDR3 DNA: TGCGCCAGCAGTGAGGGGGCGGGCGGCTACACCTTC; CDR3 protein: CASSEGAGGYTF
clone size: many; J gene: TRBJ2-7; D gene: .; V gene: TRBV7-6; CDR3 DNA: TGTGCCAGCAGACGAGACAGGAACTCCTACGAGCAGTACTTC; CDR3 protein: CASRRDRNSYEQYF
clone size: .; J gene: TRBJ2-5; D gene: TRBD2; V gene: TRBV18; CDR3 DNA: TGTGCCAGCTCACCACCGCCGGGAGGGTCGGGGGAGACCCAGTACTTC; CDR3 protein: CASSPPPGGSGETQYF
clone size: .; J gene: TRBJ2-3; D gene: TRBD1; V gene: TRBV6-2/TRBV6-3; CDR3 DNA: TGTGCCAGCAGTTACAACCGGGACAGGCTCACAGATACGCAGTATTTT; CDR3 protein: CASSYNRDRLTDTQYF
clone size: many; J gene: TRBJ2-1; D gene: TRBD2; V gene: TRBV20-1; CDR3 DNA: TGCAGTGCTAACTCCGGGACTAGCTCCTACAATGAGCAGTTCTTC; CDR3 protein: CSANSGTSSYNEQFF
clone size: many; J gene: TRBJ1-1; D gene: .; V gene: TRBV28; CDR3 DNA: TGTGCCAGCAGTTTAGCAGACACCGGACGATTAATGAACACTGAAGCTTTCTTT; CDR3 protein: CASSLADTGRLMNTEAFF
clone size: few; J gene: TRBJ1-2; D gene: .; V gene: TRBV12-5; CDR3 DNA: TGTGCTAGTGGTTTGGCTACAGCTGGCTACACCTTC; CDR3 protein: CASGLATAGYTF
clone size: many; J gene: TRBJ2-7; D gene: TRBD1; V gene: TRBV6-1; CDR3 DNA: TGTGCCAGCGCCCCGGGACAGGGGGCCCACGAGCAGTACTTC; CDR3 protein: CASAPGQGAHEQYF
clone size: many; J gene: TRBJ2-1; D gene: TRBD2; V gene: TRBV28; CDR3 DNA: TGTGCCAGCAGTTTATTTTGGACTAGCGGGAGATACAATGAGCAGTTCTTC; CDR3 protein: CASSLFWTSGRYNEQFF
clone size: many; J gene: TRBJ1-1; D gene: .; V gene: TRBV30; CDR3 DNA: TGTGCCTGGACTTGGGCAGGGCTGAACACTGAAGCTTTCTTT; CDR3 protein: CAWTWAGLNTEAFF
clone size: .; J gene: TRBJ1-4; D gene: .; V gene: TRBV20-1; CDR3 DNA: TGCAGTGCCCCCGAGGGAGCTATTAGGGAAAAACTGTTTTTT; CDR3 protein: CSAPEGAIREKLFF
clone size: few; J gene: TRBJ2-7; D gene: .; V gene: TRBV3-1; CDR3 DNA: TGTGCCAGCAGCCAAGCCCCGGGGACACCGAGCTCCTACGAGCAGTACTTC; CDR3 protein: CASSQAPGTPSSYEQYF
clone size: .; J gene: TRBJ1-2; D gene: .; V gene: TRBV19; CDR3 DNA: TGTGCCAGTAGTCGGGCCAGGGAAAACTACTATGGCTACACCTTC; CDR3 protein: CASSRARENYYGYTF
clone size: many; J gene: TRBJ2-7; D gene: TRBD1; V gene: TRBV12-3/TRBV12-4; CDR3 DNA: TGTGCCAGCAGTTTGACAGGGGAAAACTCCTACGAGCAGTACTTC; CDR3 protein: CASSLTGENSYEQYF
clone size: .; J gene: TRBJ2-7; D gene: .; V gene: TRBV18; CDR3 DNA: TGTGCCAGCTCACCCCCGGGGACACCGGAGGGGGAGCAGTACTTC; CDR3 protein: CASSPPGTPEGEQYF